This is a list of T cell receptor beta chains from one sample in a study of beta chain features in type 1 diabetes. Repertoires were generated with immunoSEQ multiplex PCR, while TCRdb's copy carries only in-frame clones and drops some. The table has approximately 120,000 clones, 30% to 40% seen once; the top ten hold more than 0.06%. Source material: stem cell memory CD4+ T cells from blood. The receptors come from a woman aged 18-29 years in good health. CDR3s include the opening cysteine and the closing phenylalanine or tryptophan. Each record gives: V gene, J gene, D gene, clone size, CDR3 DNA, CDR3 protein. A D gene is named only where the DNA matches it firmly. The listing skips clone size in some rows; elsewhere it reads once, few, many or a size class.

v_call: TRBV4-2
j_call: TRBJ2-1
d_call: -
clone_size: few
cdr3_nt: TGTGCCAGCAGCCAAGATTTTTCCAGCGATGCCTACAATGAGCAGTTCTTC
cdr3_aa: CASSQDFSSDAYNEQFF

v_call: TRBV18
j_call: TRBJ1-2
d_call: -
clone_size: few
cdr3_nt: TGTGCCAGCTCACCACTCAACTCGTTTAACTATGGCTACACCTTC
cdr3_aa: CASSPLNSFNYGYTF

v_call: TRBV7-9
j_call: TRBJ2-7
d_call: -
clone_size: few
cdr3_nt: TGTGCCAGCAGCTTAGAGGCAGGGTCATCGATCGAGCAGTACTTC
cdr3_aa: CASSLEAGSSIEQYF

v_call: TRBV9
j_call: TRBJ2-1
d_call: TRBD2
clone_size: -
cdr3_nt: TGTGCCAGCAGCGCACAGCCGGGACTAGCGCAATACAATGAGCAGTTCTTC
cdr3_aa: CASSAQPGLAQYNEQFF

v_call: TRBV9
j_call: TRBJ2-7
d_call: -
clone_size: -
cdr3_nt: TGTGCCAGCAGCGTAGGTCTAGGCGACTCCTACGAGCAGTACTTC
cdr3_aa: CASSVGLGDSYEQYF

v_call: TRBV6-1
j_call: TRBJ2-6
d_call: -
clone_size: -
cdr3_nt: TGTGCCAGCATTTACGACTCTGGGGCCAACGTCCTGACCTTC
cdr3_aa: CASIYDSGANVLTF

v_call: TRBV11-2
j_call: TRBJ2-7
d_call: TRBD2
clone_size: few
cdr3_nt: TGTGCCAGCAGCTTAGACCCTAGCGGAATCTACGAGCAGTACTTC
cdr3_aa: CASSLDPSGIYEQYF

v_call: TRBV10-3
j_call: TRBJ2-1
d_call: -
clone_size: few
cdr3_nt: TGTGCCATCAGTGAGTCGGTCACTTACAATGAGCAGTTCTTC
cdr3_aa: CAISESVTYNEQFF

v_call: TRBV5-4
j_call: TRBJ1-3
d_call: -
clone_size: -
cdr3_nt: TGTGCCAGCAGCTTGGGACAGCTCTCTGGAAACACCATATATTTT
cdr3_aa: CASSLGQLSGNTIYF

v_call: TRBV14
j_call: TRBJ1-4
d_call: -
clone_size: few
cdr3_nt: TGTGCCAGCAGCCAGTCCTCAACTAATGAAAAACTGTTTTTT
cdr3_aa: CASSQSSTNEKLFF

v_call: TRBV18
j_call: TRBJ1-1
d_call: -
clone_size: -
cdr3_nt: TGTGCCAGCTCACCACTGGAGTTGAACACTGAAGCTTTCTTT
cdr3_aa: CASSPLELNTEAFF

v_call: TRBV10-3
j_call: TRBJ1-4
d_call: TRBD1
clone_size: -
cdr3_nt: TGTGCCATCAGCTCCGGGACAGGGCTAGCTAATGAAAAACTGTTTTTT
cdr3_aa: CAISSGTGLANEKLFF

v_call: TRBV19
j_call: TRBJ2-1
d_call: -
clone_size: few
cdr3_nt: TGTGCCAGTAGTCTCTACGGGGGCGGGAGTGACAATGAGCAGTTCTTC
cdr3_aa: CASSLYGGGSDNEQFF

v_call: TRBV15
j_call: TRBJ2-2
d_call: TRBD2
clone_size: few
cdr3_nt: TGTGCCACCAGCGGGAGGACTAGCGAGGCCGGGGAGCTGTTTTTT
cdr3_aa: CATSGRTSEAGELFF

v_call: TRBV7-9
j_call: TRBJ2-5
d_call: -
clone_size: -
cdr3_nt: TGTGCCAGCAGCCCGGGGGTAGAGACCCAGTACTTC
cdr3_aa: CASSPGVETQYF

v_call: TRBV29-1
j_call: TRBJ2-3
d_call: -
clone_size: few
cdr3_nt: TGCAGCGTTGAGACCTGGCAGCGGTGGGCAGATACGCAGTATTTT
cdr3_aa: CSVETWQRWADTQYF

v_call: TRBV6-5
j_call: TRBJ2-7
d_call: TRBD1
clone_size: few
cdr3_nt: TGTGCCAGCAGCTCGGACAGGGGGGGTGAGCAGTACTTC
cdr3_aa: CASSSDRGGEQYF

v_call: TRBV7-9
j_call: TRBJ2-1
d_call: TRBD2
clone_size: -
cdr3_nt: TGTGCCAGCAGCTTAAACCCCCTAGCGGGAGCAAATGAGCAGTTCTTC
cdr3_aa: CASSLNPLAGANEQFF

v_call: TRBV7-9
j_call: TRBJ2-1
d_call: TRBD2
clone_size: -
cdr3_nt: TGTGCCAGCAGCCTTTGGACTAGCGGGACCTACAATGAGCAGTTCTTC
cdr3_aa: CASSLWTSGTYNEQFF

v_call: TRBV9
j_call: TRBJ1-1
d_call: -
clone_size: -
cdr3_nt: TGTGCCAGCACCAACAGGGTGAACACTGAAGCTTTCTTT
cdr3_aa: CASTNRVNTEAFF

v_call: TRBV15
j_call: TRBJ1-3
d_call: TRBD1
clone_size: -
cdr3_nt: TGTGCCACCAGCACCGGGACAGTTGAGTACGGTACAAACACCATATATTTT
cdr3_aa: CATSTGTVEYGTNTIYF

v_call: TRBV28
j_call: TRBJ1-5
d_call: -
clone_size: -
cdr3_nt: TGTGCCAGCAGTTTAACCGGTCAGCCCCAGCATTTT
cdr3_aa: CASSLTGQPQHF

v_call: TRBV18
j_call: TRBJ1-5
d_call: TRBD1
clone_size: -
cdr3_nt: TGTGCCAGCTCACCTGCTTCGGGACAGGTAAATCAGCCCCAGCATTTT
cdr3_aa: CASSPASGQVNQPQHF

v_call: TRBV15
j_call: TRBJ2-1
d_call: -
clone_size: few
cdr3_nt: TGTGCCACCAGCCCCTTGGGCCAGGCGGGACAGCAGTTCTTC
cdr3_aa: CATSPLGQAGQQFF

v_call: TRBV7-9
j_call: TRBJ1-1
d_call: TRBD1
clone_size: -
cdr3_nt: TGTGCCAGCAGCTCGGACAGGGTGAACACTGAAGCTTTCTTT
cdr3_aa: CASSSDRVNTEAFF

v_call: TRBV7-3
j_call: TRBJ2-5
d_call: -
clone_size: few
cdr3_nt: TGTGCCAGCAGCCGGACAGTGAAAGAGACCCAGTACTTC
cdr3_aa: CASSRTVKETQYF

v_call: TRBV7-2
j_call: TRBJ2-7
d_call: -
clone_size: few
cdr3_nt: TGTGCCAGCAGCCTACTAGCTACCTCTGGGGAGCAGTACTTC
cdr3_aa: CASSLLATSGEQYF

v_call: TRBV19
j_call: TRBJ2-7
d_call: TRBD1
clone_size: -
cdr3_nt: TGTGCCAGTAGTATTCCGGGACAGGGGGCCCACGAGCAGTACTTC
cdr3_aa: CASSIPGQGAHEQYF

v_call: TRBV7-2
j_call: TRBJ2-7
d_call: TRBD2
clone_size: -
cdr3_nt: TGTGCCAGCAGCCCAGGACTAGCGGGCTCCTACGAGCAGTACTTC
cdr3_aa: CASSPGLAGSYEQYF

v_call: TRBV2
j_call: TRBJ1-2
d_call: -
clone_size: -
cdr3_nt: TGTGCCTTCAGGGGAGAGACTAACTATGGCTACACCTTC
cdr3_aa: CAFRGETNYGYTF

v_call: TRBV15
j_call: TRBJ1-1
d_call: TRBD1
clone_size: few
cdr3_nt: TGTGCCACCAGCAGCAGGGCAGGGGGCAGGACTGAAGCTTTCTTT
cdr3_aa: CATSSRAGGRTEAFF

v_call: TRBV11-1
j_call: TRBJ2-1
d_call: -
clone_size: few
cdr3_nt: TGTGCCAGCAGCTTAGGACTATCTGAGCAGTTCTTC
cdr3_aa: CASSLGLSEQFF

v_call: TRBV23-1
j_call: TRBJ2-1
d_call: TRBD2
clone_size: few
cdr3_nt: TGCGCCAGCAGTCAGGGGGGGGACTTTTACAATGAGCAGTTCTTC
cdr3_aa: CASSQGGDFYNEQFF

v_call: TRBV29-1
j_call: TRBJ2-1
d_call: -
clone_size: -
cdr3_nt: TGCAGCGTTGAAAAAGCGACCGCCTACAATGAGCAGTTCTTC
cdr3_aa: CSVEKATAYNEQFF

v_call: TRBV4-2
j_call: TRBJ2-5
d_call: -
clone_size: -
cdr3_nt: TGTGCCAGCAGCCAAGGTAACCAAGAGACCCAGTACTTC
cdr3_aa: CASSQGNQETQYF

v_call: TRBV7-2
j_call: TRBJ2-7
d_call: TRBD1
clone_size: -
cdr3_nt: TGTGCCAGCAGCTCGCAGAGTGGCAGGGGGCGCGAGCAGTACTTC
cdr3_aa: CASSSQSGRGREQYF

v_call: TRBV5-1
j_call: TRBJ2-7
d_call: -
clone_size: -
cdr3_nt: TGCGCCAGCAGCCCGGACGGGATCGCCGACGAGCAGTACTTC
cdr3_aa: CASSPDGIADEQYF

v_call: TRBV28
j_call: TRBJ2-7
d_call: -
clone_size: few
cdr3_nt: TGTGCCAGCAGTTCTGCCACAACGCAGTACTTC
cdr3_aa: CASSSATTQYF

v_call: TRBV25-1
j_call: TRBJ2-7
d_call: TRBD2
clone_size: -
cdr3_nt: TGTGCCAGCAGTGCGGGACTAGCGGGTTCCTACGAGCAGTACTTC
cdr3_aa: CASSAGLAGSYEQYF

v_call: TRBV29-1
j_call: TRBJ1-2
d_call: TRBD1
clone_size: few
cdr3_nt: TGCAGCGTCAGTCTCGGGACAGGTGGCTACACCTTC
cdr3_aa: CSVSLGTGGYTF

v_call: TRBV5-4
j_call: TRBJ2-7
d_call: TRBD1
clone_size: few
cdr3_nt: TGTGCCAGCAGCTTAACCGGGACAGGGAGGGAGCAGTACTTC
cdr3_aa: CASSLTGTGREQYF